Listed below are T cell receptor beta chains from one sample, sequenced in a study of lymphopenia after photon versus proton radiotherapy. Generated by immunoSEQ multiplex PCR, the TCRdb table keeps only in-frame clones and is missing some. The sample records tens of thousands of clones, about four fifths being singletons. Sequencing used peripheral blood, obtained from a patient treated with proton-based radiotherapy. The receptor set was obtained from a man aged 55 to 69 with pancreatic cancer. CDR3s include the opening cysteine and the closing phenylalanine or tryptophan. D genes are given only for firm matches. The size entry is marked missing in some rows and otherwise reads once, few, many or a size class.

V gene	D gene	clone size	J gene	CDR3 DNA	CDR3 protein
TRBV7-9	TRBD1	-	TRBJ1-2	TGTGCCAGCAGCTTGAGACAGGGAAATGATGGCTACACCTTC	CASSLRQGNDGYTF
TRBV7-8	-	-	TRBJ2-4	TGTGCCAGCAGCAGAAACAGGGCCGAGGGGGCCAAAAACATTCAGTACTTC	CASSRNRAEGAKNIQYF
TRBV15	-	once	TRBJ2-2	TGTGCCACCAGCCGAGGGGACACCGGGGAGCTGTTTTTT	CATSRGDTGELFF
TRBV6-4	TRBD2	-	TRBJ2-1	TGTGCCAGCAGTCCGAGCGGGAGCTCCTACAATGAGCAGTTCTTC	CASSPSGSSYNEQFF
TRBV6-5	-	-	TRBJ1-1	TGTGCCAGCAGTTACTCGACCGGGGTTCGAACTGAAGCTTTCTTT	CASSYSTGVRTEAFF
TRBV25-1	-	once	TRBJ2-6	TGTGCCAGCAGGGCCTCTGGGGCCAACGTCCTGACTTTC	CASRASGANVLTF
TRBV18	-	-	TRBJ1-5	TGTGCCAGCTCTCTAGGACAAGCCGGTCAGCCCCAGCATTTT	CASSLGQAGQPQHF
TRBV6-5	TRBD2	-	TRBJ2-1	TGTGCCAGCAGCCTTCTGGGGACTAGTTACAATGAGCAGTTCTTC	CASSLLGTSYNEQFF
TRBV7-8	-	-	TRBJ2-7	TGTGCCAGCAGCTTAGGAAGAGTCCGACCCTCCTACGAGCAGTACTTC	CASSLGRVRPSYEQYF
TRBV19	-	-	TRBJ2-1	TGTGCCAGTAGTGCGCGGGGGCCGGTTCTAGGGAATGAGCAGTTCTTC	CASSARGPVLGNEQFF
TRBV30	TRBD1	-	TRBJ1-3	TGTGCCTGGAGTCGGGACAGTGGCTCTGGAAACACCATATATTTT	CAWSRDSGSGNTIYF
TRBV30	TRBD1	-	TRBJ1-1	TGTGCCTGGAGGGCACAGGGGCGGGCGGAAGCTTTCTTT	CAWRAQGRAEAFF
TRBV28	TRBD1	-	TRBJ2-7	TGTGCCAGCAGGGGACAGGGAAATTCCTACGAGCAGTACTTC	CASRGQGNSYEQYF
TRBV6-1	-	-	TRBJ2-6	TGTGCCAGCAGTGAATCCTTGAGCTCTGGGGCCAACGTCCTGACTTTC	CASSESLSSGANVLTF
TRBV29-1	-	-	TRBJ2-7	TGCAGCGTTGAAGACAGGGGACGGTACGAGCAGTACTTC	CSVEDRGRYEQYF
TRBV6-5	-	-	TRBJ2-5	TGTGCCAGCAGTTACTCGTTTGGGGGCGAGACCCAGTACTTC	CASSYSFGGETQYF
TRBV23-1	-	-	TRBJ2-7	TGCGCCAGCAGTCAGGCAGGGGGGAAGGGCGAGCAGTACTTC	CASSQAGGKGEQYF
TRBV5-1	TRBD1	once	TRBJ2-7	TGCGCCAGCAGCTTAGGACAGGGACCCTACGAGCAGTACTTC	CASSLGQGPYEQYF
TRBV10-2	-	-	TRBJ2-7	TGCGCCAGCAGTGAAGGAACAGAGGGGGTCCAGCAGTACTTC	CASSEGTEGVQQYF
TRBV29-1	-	once	TRBJ2-3	TGCAGCGTTGAAGTTGGCGGCTTGACGCAGTATTTT	CSVEVGGLTQYF
TRBV25-1	-	-	TRBJ2-1	TGTGCCAGTTTATTCGGGGGGCAGGGCGGTGAGCAGTTCTTC	CASLFGGQGGEQFF
TRBV14	-	-	TRBJ2-7	TGTGCCAGCAGCCAAGGGAGGACGGTGCTCTACGAGCAGTACTTC	CASSQGRTVLYEQYF
TRBV9	-	-	TRBJ2-7	TGTGCCAGCAGCCCCTCCGGGACATTCTACGAGCAGTACTTC	CASSPSGTFYEQYF
TRBV5-5	-	-	TRBJ2-2	TGTGCCAGCAGCTCGCGGACTGTGAACACCGGGGAGCTGTTTTTT	CASSSRTVNTGELFF
TRBV28	-	-	TRBJ2-7	TGTGCCAGCAGTACGCGAGGGCAGGGGCAGGTCGAGCAGTACTTC	CASSTRGQGQVEQYF
TRBV11-2	TRBD1	-	TRBJ1-4	TGTGCCAGCAGGAGGGGACAGCTTAATGAAAAACTGTTTTTT	CASRRGQLNEKLFF
TRBV7-6	-	-	TRBJ2-1	TGTGCCAGCAGTTCTTCTATCAATGAGCAGTTCTTC	CASSSSINEQFF
TRBV27	TRBD1	-	TRBJ1-2	TGTGCCAGCAGTCCGACAGGGGCCAACTATGGCTACACCTTC	CASSPTGANYGYTF
TRBV5-1	TRBD1	-	TRBJ2-5	TGCGCCAGCAGCTTGGTGAACAGGGGAGAGACCCAGTACTTC	CASSLVNRGETQYF
TRBV5-1	-	-	TRBJ2-5	TGCGCCAGCAGCCAACCAGGGGCCCAAGAGACCCAGTACTTC	CASSQPGAQETQYF
TRBV6-1	-	-	TRBJ2-2	TGTGCCAGCACAAGCCTAGAGGGCACCGGGGAGCTGTTTTTT	CASTSLEGTGELFF
TRBV7-2	-	-	TRBJ2-7	TGTGCCAGCAGCTCCCTACGGGGCATATACGAGCAGTACTTC	CASSSLRGIYEQYF
TRBV9	TRBD2	-	TRBJ2-5	TGTGCCAGCAGCTCAGGGACTAGCGGGAGATTTGGGACCCAGTACTTC	CASSSGTSGRFGTQYF
TRBV11-3	TRBD2	-	TRBJ2-7	TGTGCCAGCAGCTCCCGACTAGCGGGAGTGCACGAGCAGTACTTC	CASSSRLAGVHEQYF
TRBV5-1	-	-	TRBJ2-7	TGCGCCAGCAGCGCGGGGGGACAGGTGAGGGAGCAGTACTTC	CASSAGGQVREQYF
TRBV6-5	TRBD2	once	TRBJ2-5	TGTGCCAGCAGCGGGGGGGCTGCCCGAGAGACCCAGTACTTC	CASSGGAARETQYF
TRBV5-4	-	-	TRBJ2-7	TGTGCCAGCAGCTTGGGAGACGAGCAGTACTTC	CASSLGDEQYF
TRBV2	TRBD2	-	TRBJ2-7	TGTGCCAGCAGCGGAGGACTAGCGGGAGGGAAAAGGGGCGAGCAGTACTTC	CASSGGLAGGKRGEQYF
TRBV27	TRBD2	once	TRBJ2-2	TGTGCCAGCAGTTTATACGGACTAGCGGGAGGGTCGGTCACCGGGGAGCTGTTTTTT	CASSLYGLAGGSVTGELFF
TRBV5-6	-	-	TRBJ1-2	TGTGCCAGCAGCTTGGGCGCAGGGTGGCCCTCCAGTGGCTACACCTTC	CASSLGAGWPSSGYTF